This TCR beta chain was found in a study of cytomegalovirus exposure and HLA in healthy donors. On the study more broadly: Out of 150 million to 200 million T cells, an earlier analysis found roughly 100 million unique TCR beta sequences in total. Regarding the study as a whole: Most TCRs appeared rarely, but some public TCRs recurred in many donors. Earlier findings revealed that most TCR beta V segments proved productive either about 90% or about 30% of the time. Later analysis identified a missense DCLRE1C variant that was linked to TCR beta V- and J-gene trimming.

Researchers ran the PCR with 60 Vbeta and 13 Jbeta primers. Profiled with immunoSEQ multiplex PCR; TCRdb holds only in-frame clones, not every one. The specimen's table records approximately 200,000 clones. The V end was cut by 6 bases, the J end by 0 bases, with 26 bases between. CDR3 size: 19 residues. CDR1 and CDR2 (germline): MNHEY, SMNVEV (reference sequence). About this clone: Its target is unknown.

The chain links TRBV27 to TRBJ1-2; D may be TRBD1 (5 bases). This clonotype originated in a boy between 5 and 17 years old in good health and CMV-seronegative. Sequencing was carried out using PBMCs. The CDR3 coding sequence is TGTGCCAGCAGCCCCCACCCCTCCCCGAAGGACACAGCTAACTATGGCTACACCTTC. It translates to CASSPHPSPKDTANYGYTF.